Each of the 21 T cell receptor beta chains below was sequenced from the same sample in a study of CD8 T cells in ankylosing spondylitis. General study results and limits: Ankylosing spondylitis blood seemed to carry a telltale TCR beta motif made of fewer than ten highly homologous variants.

TCRdb reprocessed the 5' RACE reads via MiXCR and lists one record per CDR3 protein. Of hundreds of thousands of distinct CDR3 sequences listed, approximately 26% are singletons. These receptors have no known antigen. Sequencing used blood, either unsorted or a sorted T cell fraction (not recorded which). These receptors originate from a male donor with ankylosing spondylitis.

The rearrangement joins TRBV18 to TRBJ1-1; D remains unclear. There are 13 residues in the CDR3. CDR1 and CDR2 from the germline V gene are KGHSH and LQKENI. Trimming pared 5 bases from V and 1 base from J, leaving 8 bases between. In nucleotides, the CDR3 is TGTGCCAGCTCAGGGAAGGGGAACACTGAAGCTTTCTTT. It is translated as CASSGKGNTEAFF.

V and J are TRBV12-3 or TRBV12-4 and TRBJ2-1, with D possibly being TRBD1 or TRBD2 (5 bases each). The CDR3 is made up of 15 amino acids. The V and J ends lost 6 bases and 3 bases respectively, with 15 bases between them. CDR3 protein: CASSTRGPLYNEQFF. Here the CDR3 DNA reads TGTGCCAGCAGCACCCGGGGACCCCTCTACAATGAGCAGTTCTTC.

The rearrangement links TRBV2 to TRBJ1-2; D is unresolved. This CDR3 is built from 13 residues. CDR1 is SNHLY, CDR2 FYNNEI, per germline. V lost 5 bases to trimming and J lost 0 bases, with 7 bases between them. The CDR3 region is CASSISANYGYTF. CDR3 coding DNA: TGTGCCAGCAGTATATCAGCTAACTATGGCTACACCTTC.

The chain's CDR3 is CASSPGGYSGNTIYF. In DNA, the CDR3 is TGTGCCAGCTCACCAGGGGGGTACTCTGGAAACACCATATATTTT. This chain joins TRBV18 and TRBJ1-3, with D possibly TRBD1 on 5 matching bases. With 2 bases removed from V and 0 bases from J, the gap between germline ends came to 8 bases. CDR3 length: 15 amino acids. From germline, CDR1 is KGHSH and CDR2 LQKENI.

This chain joins TRBV10-3 and TRBJ2-5, with 7 bases that match TRBD2. Germline V CDR1 and CDR2: ENHRY, SYGVKD. The V segment lost 0 bases and the J segment 3 bases; nucleotides outside the gene matches: 1. The CDR3 has 14 amino acids. The CDR3 region has the DNA TGTGCCATCAGTGAGTCTCGGGGGGAAGAGACCCAGTACTTC. Encoded protein: CAISESRGEETQYF.

The rearrangement joins TRBV28 to TRBJ1-6; D is unclear. This CDR3 is 16 amino acids long. V lost 6 bases, J lost 0 bases, and 12 bases lay in between. Looked up from germline, CDR1 is MDHEN and CDR2 is SYDVKM. The CDR3 region has the DNA TGTGCCAGCAGGGAGTGGATGAGCTCCTATAATTCACCCCTCCACTTT. Translation: CASREWMSSYNSPLHF.

This clonotype was seen a handful of times. The chain links TRBV5-1 to TRBJ2-6; the D is unclear. This CDR3 has 16 residues. Germline V CDR1 and CDR2: SGHRS, YFSETQ. Trimming cost V 0 bases and J 0 bases, with 7 bases left between them. The CDR3 bases are TGCGCCAGCAGCTTGGAATGGGTCTCTGGGGCCAACGTCCTGACTTTC. It yields the protein CASSLEWVSGANVLTF. Combining the CDR3 with reference TRBV5-1 and TRBJ2-6 gives the whole variable domain KAGVTQTPRYLIKTRGQQVTLSCSPISGHRSVSWYQQTPGQGLQFLFEYFSETQRNKGNFPGRFSGRQFSNSRSEMNVSTLELGDSALYLCASSLEWVSGANVLTFGAGSRLTVL.

This clonotype was seen only a few times. J is TRBJ1-5 and V is TRBV4-2; no definite D call. Germline CDR1 and CDR2: LGHNA and YNFKEQ. This CDR3 comprises 17 residues. Trimming took off 3 bases at V and 4 bases at J, with 19 bases between the two ends. The CDR3 DNA reads as TGTGCCAGCAGCCACTACTTGGAGGTAGATACTAATCAGCCCCAGCATTTT. Protein: CASSHYLEVDTNQPQHF.

The sample holds a few counts of this clonotype. The CDR3 loop is CSASGGSADTQYF. The CDR3, as DNA: TGCAGTGCTAGCGGCGGGAGTGCAGATACGCAGTATTTT. The V call is TRBV20-1, the J call TRBJ2-3; 7 bases are a match to TRBD2. This CDR3 is 13 amino acids long. Germline V gene data show CDR1 as DFQATT and CDR2 as SNEGSKA (reference sequence). Trimming at V came to 3 bases and at J to 4 bases, leaving 4 bases not matched to a gene.

The CDR3 loop reads CSGGAYEQYV. As DNA, the CDR3 is TGCAGTGGGGGGGCCTACGAGCAGTACGTC. V and J are TRBV29-1 and TRBJ2-7; TRBD2 aligns across 7 bases. CDR1 and CDR2 from the germline V gene are SQVTM and ANQGSEA. This CDR3 contains 10 residues.

This rearrangement joins TRBV2 to TRBJ1-1; tentatively, D is TRBD1 (6 bases). V lost 7 bases to trimming and J lost 10 bases, with 25 bases between them. The V gene's germline CDR1 is SNHLY and CDR2 FYNNEI. The CDR3 has 15 amino acids. CDR3 residues: CASTRRGGSDFGAFF. CDR3 nucleotide sequence: TGTGCCAGCACCAGAAGGGGGGGTTCTGACTTTGGAGCTTTCTTT.

This chain joins TRBV5-1 and TRBJ2-2; weak D call: TRBD2 (5 bases). The germline V gene has CDR1 SGHRS and CDR2 YFSETQ. The CDR3 runs 16 residues. Trimming left V 0 bases short and J 4 bases short, with 13 bases between. This CDR3 is CASSLGQEAGTGELFF. CDR3 in DNA: TGCGCCAGCAGCTTGGGCCAAGAGGCGGGCACCGGGGAGCTGTTTTTT.

This clonotype was seen repeatedly, ten times or more. A read error may produce the germline difference seen at one junction end. J is TRBJ1-2 and V is TRBV5-1, with a possible D match to TRBD1 (5 bases). CDR1 is SGHRS and CDR2 is YFSETQ in the germline V gene. This CDR3 is 14 amino acids long. This CDR3 is CASSSGTGNYGYTF. In DNA form, the CDR3 reads TGTGCCAGCAGCTCCGGGACTGGAAACTATGGCTACACCTTC.

This clonotype has only a few counts. The chain is built from TRBV2 and TRBJ1-2; D is perhaps TRBD1 (5 bases). The CDR3 has 13 residues. V was clipped by 2 bases and J by 6 bases, with 10 bases between them. CDR1 SNHLY and CDR2 FYNNEI come from the germline V gene. This CDR3 is CASSEWDLNGYTF. The CDR3 DNA is TGTGCCAGCAGTGAATGGGACCTAAATGGCTACACCTTC.

This clonotype has a handful of counts. The chain joins TRBV7-2 to TRBJ1-1; weak D call: TRBD1 (6 bases). The CDR3 is 15 residues long. Germline CDR1 SGHTA, CDR2 FQGNSA. V gave up 0 bases and J gave up 4 bases, with 12 bases separating them. The CDR3 loop is CASSLAGQQGTEAFF. In DNA, the CDR3 is TGTGCCAGCAGCTTAGCTGGACAGCAAGGCACTGAAGCTTTCTTT.

This rearrangement joins TRBV5-6 to TRBJ2-7; the match to TRBD1 covers 7 bases. This CDR3 is built from 13 residues. V shed 5 bases, J shed 11 bases, and the junction held 13 bases outside the gene matches. Germline CDR1 SGHDT, CDR2 YYEEEE. The CDR3 DNA sequence: TGTGCCAGCAGAAAGGGACAGAGGAGGACAGAGTACTTC. This gives the protein CASRKGQRRTEYF.

This clonotype has at least ten counts. At one end, the junction sequence differs from germline, possibly due to a read error. This chain connects TRBV5-1 to TRBJ2-1; 7 bases line up with TRBD2. The CDR3 runs to 15 residues. Germline CDR1 SGHRS, CDR2 YFSETQ. The CDR3 DNA sequence: TGTGCCAGCAGCTTCGGCGGGAGCTCCTACAATGAGCAGTTCTTC. Translated: CASSFGGSSYNEQFF. Supplemented by reference TRBV5-1 and TRBJ2-1, the full variable domain reads KAGVTQTPRYLIKTRGQQVTLSCSPISGHRSVSWYQQTPGQGLQFLFEYFSETQRNKGNFPGRFSGRQFSNSRSEMNVSTLELGDSALYLCASSFGGSSYNEQFFGPGTRLTVL.

This clonotype was counted a few times. The rearrangement joins TRBV9 to TRBJ2-1; 7 nucleotides agree with TRBD1. Germline V gives CDR1 SGDLS, CDR2 YYNGEE. V lost 3 bases, J lost 9 bases, and 3 bases stayed unmatched. The CDR3 has 12 residues. The CDR3: CASSANRGEQFF. CDR3 in DNA: TGTGCCAGCAGCGCCAACAGGGGTGAGCAGTTCTTC.

This clonotype was seen a handful of times. This chain joins TRBV5-1 and TRBJ2-1, with D hard to call. The germline gives CDR1 SGHRS, CDR2 YFSETQ. V lost 2 bases to trimming and J lost 3 bases, with 9 bases between them. The CDR3 covers 14 residues. The CDR3 region is CASSLRRNYNEQFF. The CDR3 DNA reads as TGCGCCAGCAGCTTACGACGGAACTACAATGAGCAGTTCTTC.

At least ten counts were recorded for this clonotype. The gene calls are TRBV27 and TRBJ1-5; D is possibly TRBD1 (5 bases). The CDR3 sequence is 19 residues long. V was clipped by 9 bases and J by 0 bases, with 27 bases between them. Germline V gene lookup returns CDR1 MNHEY and CDR2 SMNVEV (reference sequence). CDR3 sequence (DNA): TGTGCCAGAATTACCTACGACAGCAAGAGAAACAATAGCAATCAGCCCCAGCATTTT. It specifies CARITYDSKRNNSNQPQHF.

This clonotype was seen only a few times. The chain joins TRBV4-2 to TRBJ1-2; maybe TRBD1 (6 bases). The V gene's germline CDR1 is LGHNA and CDR2 YNFKEQ. V shed 0 bases and J shed 1 base, with 12 bases lying between them. The CDR3 contains 16 residues. The CDR3 nucleotides are TGTGCCAGCAGCCAAGAGAGGGACACTAATAACTATGGCTACACCTTC. It codes for CASSQERDTNNYGYTF.